This TCR beta chain stems from a study of shared clonotypes between healthy human individuals. General study results and limits: Memory subsets generally showed smaller estimated richness than naive subsets did.

Assay execution proceeded at the deep level. Replicate sorted-subset PCRs were loaded with 150 to 250 ng DNA, roughly 33,000 T cell genomes. The repertoire was sequenced with immunoSEQ multiplex PCR; TCRdb's copy has only in-frame clones and lacks some. There are about 2.3 million clones in the sample; just under 95% occur only once, and around 0.4% lies in the top ten. This clone showed up just a few times. Its antigen is unidentified. The germline gives CDR1 SNHLY, CDR2 FYNNEI. Trimming took off 6 bases at V and 7 bases at J, with 18 bases between the two ends. The length of the CDR3 is 14 residues. The rearrangement links TRBV2 to TRBJ1-2, with D unclear. The TCR sequence derives from a man aged 18 to 30 in good health. Some clones in this sample may be carry-over from other donors' samples. The sample consisted of naive CD4+ T cells from PBMCs. The subset: CD45RA+ positively selected. CDR3 sequence: CASRDRAGGSGYTF. The DNA of the CDR3 is TGTGCCAGCAGAGATAGGGCAGGAGGATCTGGCTACACCTTC.